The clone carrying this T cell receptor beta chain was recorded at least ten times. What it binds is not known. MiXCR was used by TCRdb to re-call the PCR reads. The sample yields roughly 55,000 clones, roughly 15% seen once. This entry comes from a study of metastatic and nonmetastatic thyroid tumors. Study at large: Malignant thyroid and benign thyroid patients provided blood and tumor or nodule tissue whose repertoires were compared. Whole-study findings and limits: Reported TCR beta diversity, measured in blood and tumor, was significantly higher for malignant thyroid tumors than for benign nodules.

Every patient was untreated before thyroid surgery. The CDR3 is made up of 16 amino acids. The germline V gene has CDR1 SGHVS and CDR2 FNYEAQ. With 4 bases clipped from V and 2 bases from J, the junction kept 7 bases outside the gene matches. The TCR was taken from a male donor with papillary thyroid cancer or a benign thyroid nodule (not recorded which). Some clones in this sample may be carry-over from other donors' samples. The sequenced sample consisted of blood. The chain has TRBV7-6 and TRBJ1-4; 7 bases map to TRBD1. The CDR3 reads CASSSLQGSTNEKLFF. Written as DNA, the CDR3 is TGTGCCAGCAGCTCGCTACAGGGGTCCACTAATGAAAAACTGTTTTTT.